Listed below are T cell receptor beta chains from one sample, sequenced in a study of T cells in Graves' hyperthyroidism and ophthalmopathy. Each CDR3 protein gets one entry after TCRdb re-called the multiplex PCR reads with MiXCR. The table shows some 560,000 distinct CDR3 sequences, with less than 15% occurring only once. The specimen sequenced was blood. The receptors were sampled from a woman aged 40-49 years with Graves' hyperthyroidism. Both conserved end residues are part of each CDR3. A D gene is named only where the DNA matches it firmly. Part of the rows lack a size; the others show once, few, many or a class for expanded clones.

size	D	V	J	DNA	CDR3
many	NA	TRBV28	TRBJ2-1	TGTGCCAGTGAAACAAGGGGCTCATACAATGAGCAGTTCTTC	CASETRGSYNEQFF
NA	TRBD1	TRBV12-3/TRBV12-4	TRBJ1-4	TGTGCCAGCACCCCCGGGACAGGGGACCAAAAACTGTTTTTT	CASTPGTGDQKLFF
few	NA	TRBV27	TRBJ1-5	TGTGCCAGCAGCTCAGAAGGGGGTCAGCCCCAGCATTTT	CASSSEGGQPQHF
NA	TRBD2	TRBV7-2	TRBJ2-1	TGTGCCAGCAGCTCCCCGGGACTAGCGGGAGAGGGCTCCTACAATGAGCAGTTCTTC	CASSSPGLAGEGSYNEQFF
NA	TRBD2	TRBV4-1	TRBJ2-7	TGCGCCAGCAGCCAACTTAGCGGGAGTTCCACCTACGAGCAGTACTTC	CASSQLSGSSTYEQYF
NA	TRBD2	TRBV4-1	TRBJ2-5	TGCGCCAGCAGTCCAAGAAACAGCGGGAACCTTGGGGAGACCCAGTACTTC	CASSPRNSGNLGETQYF
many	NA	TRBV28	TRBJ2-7	TGTGCCAGCAGTTTCGACGACGAGCAGTACTTC	CASSFDDEQYF
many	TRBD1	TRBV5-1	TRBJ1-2	TGCGCCAGCAGCTCAGGGACAGACATTAACTATGGCTACACCTTC	CASSSGTDINYGYTF
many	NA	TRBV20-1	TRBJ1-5	TGCAGTGCTATTAACTGGGGCTCGAGCGTGGCTAGCAATCAGCCCCAGCATTTT	CSAINWGSSVASNQPQHF
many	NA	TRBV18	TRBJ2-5	TGTGCCAGCTCACCGCAGGTTTACTTTCAAGAGACCCAGTACTTC	CASSPQVYFQETQYF
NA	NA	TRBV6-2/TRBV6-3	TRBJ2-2	TGTGCCAGCAGCCCCTCCTACTCCTACACCGGGGAGCTGTTTTTT	CASSPSYSYTGELFF
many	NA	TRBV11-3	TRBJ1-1	TGTGCCAGCAGCTTAGATGGGGCAGGAGGTTGGGATGGAGCTTTCTTT	CASSLDGAGGWDGAFF
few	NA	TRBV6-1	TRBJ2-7	TGTGCCAGCAGTGAAGAAGAGACTTGGGACACTTATACCTACGAGCAGTACTTC	CASSEEETWDTYTYEQYF
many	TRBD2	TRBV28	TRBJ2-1	TGTGCCAGCACCGAGGGACTAGCGGGGGACAATGAGCAGTTCTTC	CASTEGLAGDNEQFF
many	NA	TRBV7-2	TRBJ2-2	TGTGCCAGCAGCGACCTCGGACCGAACACCGGGGAGCTGTTTTTT	CASSDLGPNTGELFF
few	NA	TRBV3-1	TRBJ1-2	TGTGCCAGCAGCCAAGGAGTGGGCAGGGGCTACACCTTC	CASSQGVGRGYTF
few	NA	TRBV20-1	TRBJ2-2	TGCAGTGCTAGAGGTGTCGCGAACACCGGGGAGCTGTTTTTT	CSARGVANTGELFF
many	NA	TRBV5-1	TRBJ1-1	TGCGCCAGCAGCTGGGACCTGGGCTATGGCACTGAAGCTTTCTTT	CASSWDLGYGTEAFF
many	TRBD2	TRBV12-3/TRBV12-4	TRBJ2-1	TGTGCCAGCAGCAAAACTAGCGGGAGACTCAATGAGCAGTTCTTC	CASSKTSGRLNEQFF
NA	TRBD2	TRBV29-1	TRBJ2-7	TGCAGCGTCGCCGGAGCGGGGGAGCAGTACTTC	CSVAGAGEQYF
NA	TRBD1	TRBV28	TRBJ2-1	TGTGCCAGCAGAAATGAACAGGGGGACAATGAGCAGTTCTTC	CASRNEQGDNEQFF
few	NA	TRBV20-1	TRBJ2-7	TGCAGTGCTAGGCCCGAGCGGGAGCAGTACTTC	CSARPEREQYF
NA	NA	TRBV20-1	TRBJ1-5	TGCAGTGTACGATTGACGAGCAATCAGCCCCAGCATTTT	CSVRLTSNQPQHF
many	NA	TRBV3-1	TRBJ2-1	TGTGCCAGCAGCGGAGGCGACAATGAGCAGTTCTTC	CASSGGDNEQFF
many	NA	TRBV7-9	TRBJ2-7	TGTGCCAGCAGCTTAGACGGGGGCGCCGAGCAGTACTTC	CASSLDGGAEQYF
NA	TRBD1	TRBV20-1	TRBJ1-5	TGCAGTGCTAGAGAGGCTGGACAGGCTCTTCGGCCCCAGCATTTT	CSAREAGQALRPQHF
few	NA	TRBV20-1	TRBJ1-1	TGCAGTGCCGGGCTACGTAACACTGAAGCTTTCTTT	CSAGLRNTEAFF
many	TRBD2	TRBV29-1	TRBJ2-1	TGCAGCGTTGCATGGGCGGGAGGGAGCTCCTACAATGAGCAGTTCTTC	CSVAWAGGSSYNEQFF
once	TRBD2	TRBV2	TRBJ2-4	TGTGCCAGCAGTGGGACTAGCGGGAGGGCCGGGGTGAGAAACATTCAGTACTTC	CASSGTSGRAGVRNIQYF
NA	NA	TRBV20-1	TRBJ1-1	TGCAGTGCTAACCCCTCGGACAGATTCACTGAAGCTTTCTTT	CSANPSDRFTEAFF
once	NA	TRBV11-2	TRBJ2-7	TGTGCCAGCAGCCAGGGGGTAGCGGCCTACGAGCAGTACTTC	CASSQGVAAYEQYF
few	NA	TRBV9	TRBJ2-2	TGTGCCAGCAGCGTAGACGCCAGATCCGGGGAGCTGTTTTTT	CASSVDARSGELFF
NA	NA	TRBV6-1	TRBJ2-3	TGTGCCACGCGCAGAGAAACAGATACGCAGTATTTT	CATRRETDTQYF
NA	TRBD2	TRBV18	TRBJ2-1	TGTGCCAGCTCACCACAAGCGGGAGTAGTTGAGCAGTTCTTC	CASSPQAGVVEQFF
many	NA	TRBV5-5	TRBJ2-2	TGTGCCAGCAGCTGGGACTTTACCGGGGAGCTGTTTTTT	CASSWDFTGELFF
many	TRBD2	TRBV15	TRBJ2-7	TGTGCCACCAGCAGCGCCCTCATGGTCGAAGCGGGAGGGTACGAGCAGTACTTC	CATSSALMVEAGGYEQYF
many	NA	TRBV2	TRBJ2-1	TGTGCCAGCAGTGACCCTAAGACGGCTCCTAGCTACAATGAGCAGTTCTTC	CASSDPKTAPSYNEQFF
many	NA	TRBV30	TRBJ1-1	TGTGCCTGGAGTGTAACGGGGTTACTGGGAGGGGCTTTCTTT	CAWSVTGLLGGAFF
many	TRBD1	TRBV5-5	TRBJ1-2	TGTGCCAGCAGTCTCCCGGGACAGGGGAACTATGGCTACACCTTC	CASSLPGQGNYGYTF
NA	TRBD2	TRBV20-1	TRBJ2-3	TGCAGTGCTAGGGCCCTAGCGGGAAAGTTAGTAGATACGCAGTATTTT	CSARALAGKLVDTQYF
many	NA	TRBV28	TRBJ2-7	TGTGCCAGCAGTTTAATGGCGAGCTACGAGCAGTACTTC	CASSLMASYEQYF